This TCR beta chain was found in a study of blood T cell repertoires in COVID-19. Study context: Both acute and convalescent COVID-19 samples were obtained from the United States, Italy and Spain. PBMCs, B-cell-depleted T cells, or T cells were the source of the cDNA or gDNA that made up the material.

The CDR3 has 17 amino acids. From germline, CDR1 is SGHDT and CDR2 YYEEEE. Trimming at V came to 4 bases and at J to 0 bases, leaving 3 bases not matched to a gene. Per the original methods: Estimated nucleated cell counts came from reference gene primer amplification. Sequenced by immunoSEQ multiplex PCR; TCRdb stores in-frame clones only, minus some. The V and J calls and clone size come from that table; D and trimming were worked out from the DNA. The sample has about 270,000 clones, approximately 81% seen once. The V gene is TRBV5-6, the J gene TRBJ2-1; TRBD2 agrees at 14 bases. Specimen: peripheral blood. The receptor was derived from a woman between 55 and 75 years old with active or convalescent COVID-19. CDR3: CASSIGLAGGSYNEQFF. DNA for the CDR3: TGTGCCAGCAGCATAGGACTAGCGGGGGGCTCCTACAATGAGCAGTTCTTC.